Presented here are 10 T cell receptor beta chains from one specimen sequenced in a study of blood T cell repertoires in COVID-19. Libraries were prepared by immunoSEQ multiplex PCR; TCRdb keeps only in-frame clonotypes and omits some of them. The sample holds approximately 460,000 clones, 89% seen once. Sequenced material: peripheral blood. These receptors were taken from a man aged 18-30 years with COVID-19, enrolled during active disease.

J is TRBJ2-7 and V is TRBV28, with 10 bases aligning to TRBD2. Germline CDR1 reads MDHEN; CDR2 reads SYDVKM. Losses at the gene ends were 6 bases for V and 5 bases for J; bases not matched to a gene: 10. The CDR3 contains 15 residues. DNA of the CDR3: TGTGCCAGCAGCCTAAGCGGGAGGGCCGTAAACGAGCAGTACTTC. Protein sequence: CASSLSGRAVNEQYF.

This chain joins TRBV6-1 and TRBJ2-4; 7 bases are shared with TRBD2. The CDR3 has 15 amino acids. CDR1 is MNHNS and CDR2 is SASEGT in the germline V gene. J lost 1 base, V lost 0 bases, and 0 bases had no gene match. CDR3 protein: CASSEAGGAKNIQYF. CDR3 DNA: TGTGCCAGCAGTGAAGCGGGAGGGGCCAAAAACATTCAGTACTTC.

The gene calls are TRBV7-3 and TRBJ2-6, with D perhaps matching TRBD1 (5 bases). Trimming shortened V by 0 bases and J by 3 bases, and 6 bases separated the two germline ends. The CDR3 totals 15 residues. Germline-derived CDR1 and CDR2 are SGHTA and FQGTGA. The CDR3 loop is CASSLTGLGANVLTF. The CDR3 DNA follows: TGTGCCAGCAGCTTAACGGGGCTTGGGGCCAACGTCCTGACTTTC.

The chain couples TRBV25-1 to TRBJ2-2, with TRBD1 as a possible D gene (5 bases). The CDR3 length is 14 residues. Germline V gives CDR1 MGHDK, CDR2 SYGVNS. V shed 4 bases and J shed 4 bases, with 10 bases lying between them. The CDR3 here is CASSGRVPTGELFF. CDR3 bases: TGTGCCAGCAGTGGCAGGGTTCCCACCGGGGAGCTGTTTTTT.

In nucleotides, the CDR3 is TGTGTCACGGGGGGGCAGAATCAGCCCCAGCATTTT. Amino acids: CVTGGQNQPQHF. V is TRBV6-1 and J is TRBJ1-5; maybe TRBD1 (6 bases). CDR1 and CDR2 (germline): MNHNS, SASEGT. The CDR3 is 12 residues long.

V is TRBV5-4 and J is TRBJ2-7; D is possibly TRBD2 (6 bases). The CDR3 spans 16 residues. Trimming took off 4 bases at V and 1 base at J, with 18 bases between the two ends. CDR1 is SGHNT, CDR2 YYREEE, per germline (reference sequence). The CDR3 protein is CASSPTWDSRSYEQYF. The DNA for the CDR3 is TGTGCCAGCAGCCCAACCTGGGACTCACGATCCTACGAGCAGTACTTC.

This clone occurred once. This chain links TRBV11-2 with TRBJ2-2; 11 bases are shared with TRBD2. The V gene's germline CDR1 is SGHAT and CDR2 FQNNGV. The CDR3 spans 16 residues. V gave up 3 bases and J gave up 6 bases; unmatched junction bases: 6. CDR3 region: CASSFAGLAVAGELFF. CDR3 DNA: TGTGCCAGCAGCTTCGCGGGACTAGCGGTTGCCGGGGAGCTGTTTTTT.

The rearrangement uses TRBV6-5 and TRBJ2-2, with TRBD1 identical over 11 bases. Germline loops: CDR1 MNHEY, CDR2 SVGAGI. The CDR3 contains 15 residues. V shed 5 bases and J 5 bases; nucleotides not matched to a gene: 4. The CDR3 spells CASSRTGGVTGELFF. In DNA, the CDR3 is TGTGCCAGCAGTCGGACAGGGGGCGTAACCGGGGAGCTGTTTTTT.

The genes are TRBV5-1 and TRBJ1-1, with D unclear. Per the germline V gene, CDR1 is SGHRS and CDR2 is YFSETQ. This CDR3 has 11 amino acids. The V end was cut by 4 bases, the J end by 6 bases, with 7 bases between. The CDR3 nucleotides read TGCGCCAGCAGCCTCGGGGCTGAAGCTTTCTTT. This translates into CASSLGAEAFF.

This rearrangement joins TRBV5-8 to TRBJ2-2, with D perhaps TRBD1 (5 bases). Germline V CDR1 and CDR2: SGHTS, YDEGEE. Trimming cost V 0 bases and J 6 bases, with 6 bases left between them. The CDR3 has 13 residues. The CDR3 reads CASSLVQAGELFF. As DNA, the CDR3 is TGTGCCAGCAGCTTGGTACAGGCCGGGGAGCTGTTTTTT.